The 29 T cell receptor beta chains below all came from one sample that was sequenced in a study of T cell responses to AZD1222 COVID-19 vaccine. The assay was immunoSEQ multiplex PCR, and TCRdb's table has in-frame clones only and misses some. This table has 100,000 or so clones, 70% to 90% appearing once. Here the sequenced sample was peripheral blood, taken on day 0 of AZD1222 vaccination. The receptor set was obtained from an adult in good health.

V gene TRBV6-5 combines with J gene TRBJ1-5, with 8 bases identical to TRBD1. Unmatched junction bases numbered 7, after V lost 6 bases and J lost 9 bases. This CDR3 region has 13 residues. Germline CDR1 and CDR2: MNHEY and SVGAGI. The CDR3 reads CASSGTGQGPQHF. DNA for the CDR3: TGTGCCAGCAGCGGGACAGGCCAAGGGCCCCAGCATTTT.

This sequence joins TRBV19 and TRBJ2-2; D not certain. Deletions cut 2 bases from V and 1 base from J, with 11 bases between. Germline CDR1 and CDR2: LNHDA and SQIVND (reference sequence). The CDR3 runs to 16 residues. For the CDR3, the DNA is TGTGCCAGTAGTATATGGCCGGTCTTGAACACCGGGGAGCTGTTTTTT. As protein: CASSIWPVLNTGELFF.

This chain joins TRBV5-1 and TRBJ1-4; 7 bases are a match to TRBD1. CDR1 and CDR2 (germline): SGHRS, YFSETQ. V dropped 3 bases and J dropped 10; count of bases not matched to a gene: 15. This CDR3 is built from 16 residues. In DNA form, the CDR3 reads TGCGCCAGCAGCTACGCCCCGACAGGGCAGATCGGAAAACTGTTTTTT. As protein: CASSYAPTGQIGKLFF.

The gene calls are TRBV6-2 or TRBV6-3 and TRBJ2-6; no firm D call. The V end lost 0 bases, the J end lost 1 base, and 10 bases lay between the germline ends. Germline lookup yields CDR1 MNHEY and CDR2 SVGEGT. The CDR3 loop spans 17 amino acids. CDR3 region: CASSYSWGQSGANVLTF. The CDR3 nucleotides are TGTGCCAGCAGTTACTCGTGGGGTCAGTCTGGGGCCAACGTCCTGACTTTC.

The chain has TRBV27 and TRBJ2-1; D is unresolved. There are 14 residues in the CDR3. V dropped 2 bases and J dropped 0 bases, with 5 bases sitting between them. Germline CDR1 reads MNHEY; CDR2 reads SMNVEV (reference sequence). CDR3 nucleotide sequence: TGTGCCAGCAGTTTAGCAAGCTCCTACAATGAGCAGTTCTTC. Its protein is CASSLASSYNEQFF.

The chain combines TRBV19 with TRBJ1-5; D is perhaps TRBD1 (6 bases). Germline V gene sequence: CDR1 LNHDA, CDR2 SQIVND (reference sequence). This CDR3 is 17 amino acids long. V was cut by 6 bases and J by 0 bases, with 18 bases left in between. The CDR3 here is CASRPRGGLYSNQPQHF. The DNA for the CDR3 is TGTGCCAGTAGACCGAGGGGGGGCTTATATAGCAATCAGCCCCAGCATTTT.

This chain joins TRBV6-2 or TRBV6-3 and TRBJ2-4; D unresolved. This CDR3 spans 15 amino acids. Trimming took 2 bases from V and 0 from J, leaving 8 bases between them. Germline CDR1 and CDR2: MNHEY and SVGEGT. The CDR3 DNA sequence: TGTGCCAGCAGTTACAGGACCCTAGCCAAAAACATTCAGTACTTC. This gives the protein CASSYRTLAKNIQYF.

This chain uses TRBV29-1 with TRBJ2-2; D may be TRBD2 (5 bases). Looked up from germline, CDR1 is SQVTM and CDR2 is ANQGSEA. This CDR3 is 12 amino acids long. Trimming pared 3 bases from V and 5 bases from J, leaving 7 bases between. CDR3 sequence: CSVDRGTGELFF. In DNA form, the CDR3 reads TGCAGCGTTGACCGAGGGACCGGGGAGCTGTTTTTT.

V gene TRBV4-1 combines with J gene TRBJ1-2; D is unresolved. V was clipped by 0 bases and J by 8 bases, with 7 bases between them. The V gene's germline CDR1 is MGHRA and CDR2 YSYEKL. CDR3 length equals 12 residues. The CDR3 reads CASSQDRRGYTF. The CDR3 nucleotides read TGCGCCAGCAGCCAAGATAGGCGCGGCTACACCTTC.

A single count supports this clone. The V call is TRBV18, the J call TRBJ2-1; 10 bases match TRBD2. Trimming removed 2 bases from V and 7 bases from J; junction bases left unmatched: 5. The CDR3 spans 15 residues. CDR1 is KGHSH and CDR2 is LQKENI in the germline V gene. This CDR3 is CASSPERGGQNEQFF. The CDR3 nucleotides are TGTGCCAGCTCACCAGAGCGGGGGGGCCAGAATGAGCAGTTCTTC.

The chain is built from TRBV30 and TRBJ1-1; maybe TRBD1 (5 bases). V was clipped by 1 base and J by 8 bases, with 8 bases between them. There are 11 residues in the CDR3. Germline V gene data show CDR1 as GTSNPN and CDR2 as SVGIG (reference sequence). The CDR3 nucleotides read TGTGCCTGGAGTGCATACAGGGAAGCTTTCTTT. This codes for CAWSAYREAFF.

This chain joins TRBV4-1 and TRBJ1-3, with D unresolved. This CDR3 has 15 residues. V was clipped by 2 bases and J by 4 bases, with 12 bases between them. The germline V gene encodes CDR1 MGHRA and CDR2 YSYEKL. CDR3 sequence: CASSQPSGEGNTIYF. Written as DNA, the CDR3 is TGCGCCAGCAGCCAACCCTCGGGAGAGGGAAACACCATATATTTT.

The J gene is TRBJ1-5, the V gene TRBV15, with D unclear. The germline V and J ends were trimmed by 8 bases and 4 bases, with 15 bases remaining between them. The germline gives CDR1 LNHNV, CDR2 YYDKDF (reference sequence). CDR3 length equals 14 residues. CDR3 sequence reads: CATGRPFLNQPQHF. The CDR3 DNA sequence: TGTGCCACCGGGAGGCCCTTCTTAAATCAGCCCCAGCATTTT. Full variable domain (missing parts from reference TRBV15 and TRBJ1-5): DAMVIQNPRYQVTQFGKPVTLSCSQTLNHNVMYWYQQKSSQAPKLLFHYYDKDFNNEADTPDNFQSRRPNTSFCFLDIRSPGLGDTAMYLCATGRPFLNQPQHFGDGTRLSIL.

This sequence joins TRBV27 and TRBJ1-2; tentative D call: TRBD1 (5 bases). Germline V CDR1 and CDR2: MNHEY, SMNVEV (reference sequence). With 6 bases removed from V and 5 bases from J, the gap between germline ends came to 19 bases. The CDR3 sequence is 15 residues long. The CDR3 is CASSSSARVVYGYTF. The CDR3 coding sequence is TGTGCCAGCAGCTCCTCGGCCAGGGTGGTTTATGGCTACACCTTC.

The chain is built from TRBV5-6 and TRBJ2-7; D call uncertain. Looked up from germline, CDR1 is SGHDT and CDR2 is YYEEEE. V was cut by 0 bases and J by 5 bases, with 6 bases left in between. This CDR3 region has 12 residues. The CDR3 sequence is CASSLASHEQYF. For the CDR3, the DNA is TGTGCCAGCAGCTTGGCCTCGCACGAGCAGTACTTC.

The chain joins TRBV3-1 (or the pseudogene TRBV3-2) to TRBJ1-5; the D is unclear. Trimming cost V 1 base and J 6 bases, with 7 bases left between them. The germline V gene encodes CDR1 LGHDT and CDR2 YNNKEL (reference sequence). This CDR3 spans 13 amino acids. The CDR3 reads CASSQGSPQPQHF. Written as DNA, the CDR3 is TGTGCCAGCAGCCAAGGCTCGCCTCAGCCCCAGCATTTT.

V usage is TRBV6-4 and J usage is TRBJ2-5; possible D gene TRBD1, 6 bases. The CDR3 length is 13 residues. Germline-derived CDR1 and CDR2 are MRHNA and SNTAGT. Trimming took off 4 bases at V and 5 bases at J, with 11 bases between the two ends. DNA for the CDR3: TGTGCCAGCAGTGTGGGGGCGATGGAGACCCAGTACTTC. Translated, it gives CASSVGAMETQYF.

This chain joins TRBV6-2 or TRBV6-3 and TRBJ2-4; 8 positions agree with TRBD1. Germline lookup yields CDR1 MNHEY and CDR2 SVGEGT. V lost 4 bases to trimming and J lost 8 bases; unmatched junction nucleotides: 10. CDR3 length: 15 amino acids. The CDR3 region is CASSSWTGTGHIQYF. The CDR3 DNA reads as TGTGCCAGCAGTTCCTGGACAGGGACGGGCCACATTCAGTACTTC.

The chain joins TRBV19 to TRBJ2-3; TRBD2 agrees at 16 bases. The germline gives CDR1 LNHDA, CDR2 SQIVND (reference sequence). The CDR3 extends over 17 amino acids. V trimming: 7 bases; J trimming: 2 bases; junction bases outside the gene matches: 6. CDR3 loop: CASTQGTSGGVTDTQYF. In DNA form, the CDR3 reads TGTGCCAGTACCCAGGGGACTAGCGGGGGGGTCACAGATACGCAGTATTTT.

The genes are TRBV6-7 and TRBJ2-7; 7 bases are shared with TRBD1. TRBV6-7 is noted as an ORF with a role that remains uncertain. The J segment lost 3 bases and the V segment lost 6 bases, leaving 5 bases of the junction unmatched. This CDR3 has 13 amino acids. The CDR3 sequence is CASSRDRDYEQYF. The CDR3 bases are TGTGCCAGCAGCCGGGACAGAGACTACGAGCAGTACTTC.

The chain carries TRBV6-5 and TRBJ1-1; the D is unclear. The germline CDR1 and CDR2 sequences are MNHEY and SVGAGI. The CDR3 spans 15 residues. Trimming left V 5 bases short and J 5 bases short, with 18 bases between. The CDR3 DNA reads TGTGCCAGCAGTAATCCCGGGTGGGGAGGTACTGAAGCTTTCTTT. Amino acid sequence: CASSNPGWGGTEAFF.

The rearrangement uses TRBV27 and TRBJ1-4; 7 nucleotides align to TRBD1. The CDR3 sequence is 15 residues long. In germline, CDR1 is MNHEY, CDR2 SMNVEV (reference sequence). The J segment lost 4 bases and the V segment lost 4 bases, leaving 6 bases of the junction unmatched. For the CDR3, the DNA is TGTGCCAGCAGTTATTCGACAGGGTTTAATGAAAAACTGTTTTTT. It is translated as CASSYSTGFNEKLFF. Based on the CDR3 plus reference TRBV27 and TRBJ1-4, the full variable domain is EAQVTQNPRYLITVTGKKLTVTCSQNMNHEYMSWYRQDPGLGLRQIYYSMNVEVTDKGDVPEGYKVSRKEKRNFPLILESPSPNQTSLYFCASSYSTGFNEKLFFGSGTQLSVL.

This chain joins TRBV9 and TRBJ1-1, with TRBD1 matching 7 bases. Per the germline V gene, CDR1 is SGDLS and CDR2 is YYNGEE. V shed 3 bases, J shed 4 bases, and the junction held 12 bases outside the gene matches. The CDR3 has 16 residues. CDR3 sequence reads: CASSEAGGFRSTEAFF. The CDR3 DNA follows: TGTGCCAGCAGCGAGGCAGGGGGATTCCGGAGCACTGAAGCTTTCTTT.

V usage is TRBV6-4 and J usage is TRBJ2-3; D might be TRBD2 (6 bases). Between the trimmed V and J ends, which lost 0 bases and 1 base, there was a span of 8 bases. Germline CDR1 MRHNA, CDR2 SNTAGT. The CDR3 sequence is 15 residues long. CDR3 region: CASSDSGGGTDTQYF. DNA of the CDR3: TGTGCCAGCAGTGACTCTGGCGGGGGCACAGATACGCAGTATTTT.

This clone was seen a handful of times. CDR3 region: CASSLKGTDSYEQYF. The DNA for the CDR3 is TGTGCCAGCAGCTTAAAGGGGACGGATTCCTACGAGCAGTACTTC. V is TRBV11-3 and J is TRBJ2-7; D may be TRBD1 or TRBD2 (5 bases each). Trimming stripped 2 bases from V and 1 base from J, with 12 bases between. Germline-derived CDR1 and CDR2 are SGHNT and YENEEA. The CDR3 contains 15 residues.

This rearrangement joins TRBV11-2 to TRBJ1-1; no firm D call. The length of the CDR3 is 13 residues. Germline V gene data show CDR1 as SGHAT and CDR2 as FQNNGV. Trimming removed 2 bases at V and 1 base at J, with 5 bases between. The CDR3 is CASSLFQNTEAFF. Here the CDR3 DNA reads TGTGCCAGCAGCTTATTCCAGAACACTGAAGCTTTCTTT.

V is TRBV6-5 and J is TRBJ2-5; 7 nucleotides match TRBD2. CDR1 MNHEY and CDR2 SVGAGI come from the germline V gene. Unmatched junction bases numbered 7, after V lost 4 bases and J lost 5 bases. This CDR3 is built from 14 residues. DNA for the CDR3: TGTGCCAGCAGTTCTGCGGGGGTGACGGAGACCCAGTACTTC. Translation: CASSSAGVTETQYF.

This clone was detected only once. The CDR3 region is CASNDLDGNEKLFF. The CDR3 DNA reads as TGTGCCAGCAACGACCTTGACGGTAATGAAAAACTGTTTTTT. The chain couples TRBV11-2 to TRBJ1-4; D ambiguous. The CDR3 covers 14 residues. Trimming removed 7 bases at V and 4 bases at J, with 13 bases between. The germline V gene has CDR1 SGHAT and CDR2 FQNNGV.

In its sample, this clone was seen a few times. The chain is built from TRBV19 and TRBJ1-2, with no clear D. The length of the CDR3 is 13 residues. Germline V gives CDR1 LNHDA, CDR2 SQIVND (reference sequence). Trimming removed 4 bases from V and 4 bases from J, with 10 bases in between. The CDR3 spells CASSRGWSYGYTF. The CDR3 DNA reads as TGTGCCAGTAGTAGGGGTTGGAGCTATGGCTACACCTTC.